This TCR beta chain is from a study of T cell responses to AZD1222 COVID-19 vaccine. Study information: Second doses were pooled across both intervals (about 4 or about 12 weeks).

Study conclusions and caveats: Targeting of unmutated variant regions was reportedly seen in nearly half of spike-specific TCRs. With two AZD1222 doses given, Spike-specific TCR breadth and depth both rose.

About this clone: Its antigen is unidentified.

Only in-frame clones appear in the TCRdb table, and some are missing; sequencing was by immunoSEQ multiplex PCR. The sample holds under 150,000 clones, roughly 92% seen once. The input for sequencing was peripheral blood, taken on day 0 of AZD1222 vaccination. This receptor was obtained from an adult in good health.

The CDR3, as DNA: TGTGCCACCAGTGATCTGGACGGTTATCAGCCCCAGCATTTT. This translates into CATSDLDGYQPQHF. The V gene is TRBV24-1, the J gene TRBJ1-5; D gene unclear. The CDR3 has 14 amino acids. From germline, CDR1 is KGHDR and CDR2 SFDVKD. V was trimmed by 3 bases and J by 5 bases, leaving 10 bases between them.